This T cell receptor (beta chain) was recorded in a study of blood T cells in healthy people across ages. This clonotype was observed a few times. The authors ran a second PCR of about 7 to 11 cycles using a sample-barcoded 5' primer and a J-beta primer mix. TCRdb recomputed calls from the 5' RACE reads with MiXCR, one row per CDR3 protein. This table holds around 400,000 distinct CDR3 sequences, roughly half found once. The donors, aged roughly 6 to 95, were healthy Caucasians from Russia. In germline, CDR1 is SNHLY, CDR2 FYNNEI. Trimming took 6 bases from V and 8 from J, leaving 14 bases between them. The CDR3 is 13 residues long.

The chain combines TRBV2 with TRBJ2-1, with D possibly TRBD2 on 5 matching bases. The sequence was obtained from a man in his fifties or sixties in good health. The sample was blood. The CDR3 region has the DNA TGTGCCAGCAGGGTTAGACCCGGGGATGAGCAGTTCTTC. It yields the protein CASRVRPGDEQFF.